This T cell receptor (beta chain) was recorded in a study of shared clonotypes between healthy human individuals. Findings and limits, study-wide: Rarefaction showed that sequencing of sorted subsets was incomplete (despite large depth). It was the non-shared clonotypes that had lower generation probabilities than clonotypes shared by all four donors.

This clone showed up just a few times. As yet, its antigen is unknown. Germline values: CDR1 SGHVS, CDR2 FNYEAQ. This CDR3 spans 15 amino acids. The V and J ends lost 5 bases and 2 bases respectively, with 13 bases between them. An assay was performed, and its level was deep. Over several immunoSEQ plates, each subset's genomic DNA was distributed in even portions. TCRdb keeps only in-frame clones here, not all; method: immunoSEQ multiplex PCR. There are some 2.1 million clones in the sample; 90% to 95% occur only once, and more than 0.1% lies in the top ten. V is TRBV7-6 and J is TRBJ1-5; tentatively, D is TRBD1 (5 bases). This clonotype originated in a man aged 18 to 29 in good health. The sample consisted of naive CD4+ T cells sorted from blood. Subset: CD45RA+ positively selected. The CDR3 region is CASSRGIGGNQPQHF. Here the CDR3 DNA reads TGTGCCAGCAGCCGGGGGATAGGAGGCAATCAGCCCCAGCATTTT.